The clone carrying this T cell receptor beta chain was detected once. The data stem from a study of T cells in tuberculosis. The wider study: T cells were selected with CD1B tetramers loaded with glucose monomycolate. IGRA-negative adolescents, IGRA-positive adolescents with latent tuberculosis and adults with active tuberculosis formed this South African cohort.

Adolescents were screened for latent TB by skin test and IGRA. This CDR3 spans 15 amino acids. Trimming left V 1 base short and J 4 bases short, with 13 bases between. The germline gives CDR1 SGHDN, CDR2 FVKESK. This table comes from immunoSEQ multiplex PCR, and its TCRdb copy is limited to in-frame clones, with some not included. Among 30,000 to 35,000 clones listed, roughly 90% were seen once. J is TRBJ1-1 and V is TRBV14; TRBD1 is a possible D gene (5 bases). Sample: PBMCs. The TCR originated in a donor under 30 with latent tuberculosis or without tuberculosis infection. Some clones in this sample may be carry-over from other donors' samples. The CDR3 protein is CASSQGWGDGTEAFF. The CDR3 DNA follows: TGTGCCAGCAGCCAAGGCTGGGGCGACGGCACTGAAGCTTTCTTT.